The sequence of this T cell receptor beta chain was determined in a study of blood T cell repertoires in COVID-19. As for the study in general: PBMCs, B-cell-depleted T cells, or T cells provided the cDNA or gDNA that made up the material.

Germline V lookup: CDR1 KGHSH, CDR2 LQKENI. V was pared by 2 bases and J by 8 bases, with 4 bases of the junction left unmatched. This CDR3 region has 13 residues. Authors' data handling: Nucleated cell counts were estimated from reference gene primer amplification. Sequencing used immunoSEQ multiplex PCR; TCRdb keeps in-frame clones, though not all of them. V and J calls and clone size follow that table, whereas D and trimming were derived from the DNA. The sample has fewer than 300,000 clones, around 89% seen once; the top ten hold about 0.8%. The sequence derives from a man under 40 with acute or convalescent COVID-19. This rearrangement joins TRBV18 to TRBJ1-1, with TRBD1 identical over 8 bases. What was sequenced was peripheral blood. The CDR3 is CASSPGQGLEAFF. The CDR3 DNA sequence: TGTGCCAGCTCACCAGGACAGGGACTGGAAGCTTTCTTT.